This T cell receptor (beta chain) was captured by sequencing in a study of memory B cells and T cells in multiple sclerosis. Broader study findings: Clone-set sizes differed between compartments, so shared clonotype counts needed normalization.

Clones were read by immunoSEQ multiplex PCR, and TCRdb kept only the in-frame ones, dropping some. The data hold roughly 45,000 clones, with about four fifths observed a single time. In the case of this clone: The antigen remains unidentified.

CFSE-dim autoproliferating and CFSE-high non-proliferating T cells from unstimulated culture were sequenced separately. Roughly 4.5x10^7 CFSE-labeled PBMCs were cultured less than eight days unstimulated, then replicate wells were pooled. The PBMCs received about 0.5 uM CFSE and serum-free culture with no added stimuli. The CDR3 contains 14 residues. The V gene end was trimmed by 6 bases and the J gene end by 9 bases; junction bases not matched to a gene: 11. The germline gives CDR1 LNHDA, CDR2 SQIVND (reference sequence). Sequenced input: PBMCs from blood kept in culture. The V and J genes are TRBV19 and TRBJ1-5, with 7 bases aligning to TRBD1. This clonotype originated in a human donor with multiple sclerosis. The CDR3 DNA is TGTGCCAGTAGCGGACAGGCCGGAGTCGGGCCCCAGCATTTT. As protein: CASSGQAGVGPQHF.